The 17 T cell receptor beta chains presented below share a single source sample, sequenced in a study of T cell changes during pregnancy in multiple sclerosis. Generated by immunoSEQ multiplex PCR, the TCRdb table keeps only in-frame clones and is missing some. The sample has roughly 89,000 clones; 90% to 95% are singletons. The sample here was peripheral blood, taken in the first trimester of pregnancy. These receptors all stem from a female donor with multiple sclerosis, enrolled in a pregnancy study.

The rearrangement links TRBV7-9 to TRBJ1-3; D is possibly TRBD1 (6 bases). Trimming removed 5 bases from V and 4 bases from J, with 12 bases in between. This CDR3 contains 14 residues. The germline V gene has CDR1 SEHNR and CDR2 FQNEAQ (reference sequence). The CDR3 DNA sequence: TGTGCCAGCAGCCTCCAGGGGTCCGGAAACACCATATATTTT. Translated: CASSLQGSGNTIYF.

The chain is built from TRBV27 and TRBJ2-1, with 9 positions matching TRBD2. The CDR3 contains 14 residues. With V trimmed by 8 bases and J by 4 bases, 6 bases remained unmatched. Germline V lookup: CDR1 MNHEY, CDR2 SMNVEV (reference sequence). The chain's CDR3 is CASRGGALYNEQFF. The CDR3 nucleotides read TGTGCCAGCCGCGGGGGGGCCTTGTACAATGAGCAGTTCTTC.

The chain is built from TRBV11-2 and TRBJ2-1, with 7 bases that match TRBD1. The CDR3 loop spans 16 amino acids. Germline CDR1 and CDR2: SGHAT and FQNNGV. The V and J ends lost 2 bases and 0 bases, in that order; junction bases with no gene match: 4. The CDR3 loop is CASSLRGPSSYNEQFF. The DNA of the CDR3 is TGTGCCAGCAGCTTAAGGGGGCCGAGCTCCTACAATGAGCAGTTCTTC.

The chain joins TRBV9 to TRBJ2-5; D ambiguous. The CDR3 runs to 15 residues. The V end lost 0 bases, the J end lost 0 bases, and 9 bases lay between the germline ends. Germline V gene lookup returns CDR1 SGDLS and CDR2 YYNGEE. CDR3 sequence: CASSVVGTNQETQYF. In DNA form, the CDR3 reads TGTGCCAGCAGCGTAGTGGGCACCAACCAAGAGACCCAGTACTTC.

This chain connects TRBV27 to TRBJ1-6; D call uncertain. Trimming cost V 5 bases and J 7 bases, with 15 bases left between them. From germline, CDR1 is MNHEY and CDR2 SMNVEV (reference sequence). The CDR3 contains 15 residues. CDR3 sequence: CASSLYSTSNSPLHF. The DNA of the CDR3 is TGTGCCAGCAGTCTTTATTCCACATCGAATTCACCCCTCCACTTT.

The CDR3, as DNA: TGTGCCAGTAGTATAGATCGGGTACCCGGGGAGCTGTTTTTT. As protein: CASSIDRVPGELFF. This sequence joins TRBV19 and TRBJ2-2; D not resolved. The germline V gene has CDR1 LNHDA and CDR2 SQIVND (reference sequence). Between the trimmed V and J ends, which lost 0 bases and 6 bases, there was a span of 8 bases. There are 14 residues in the CDR3.

V is TRBV10-3 and J is TRBJ2-5; 14 bases are shared with TRBD2. Germline values: CDR1 ENHRY, CDR2 SYGVKD. The CDR3 is 18 residues long. V dropped 0 bases and J dropped 5; count of bases not matched to a gene: 8. CDR3 sequence: CAISESLGTSGGRETQYF. CDR3 DNA: TGTGCCATCAGTGAGTCGCTCGGGACTAGCGGGGGTCGGGAGACCCAGTACTTC.

The chain employs TRBV19 and TRBJ2-5, with D uncertain. CDR1 is LNHDA, CDR2 SQIVND, per germline (reference sequence). The CDR3 is 14 residues long. The V end lost 5 bases, the J end lost 5 bases, and 15 bases lay between the germline ends. CDR3 sequence (DNA): TGTGCCAGTAGTCCTGAACCGTCCCGGGAGACCCAGTACTTC. Encoded protein: CASSPEPSRETQYF.

The chain recombines TRBV6-1 with TRBJ2-3; 12 nucleotides align to TRBD2. Germline V gene data show CDR1 as MNHNS and CDR2 as SASEGT. Trimming at V came to 2 bases and at J to 5 bases, leaving 5 bases not matched to a gene. The CDR3 has 16 residues. The CDR3 nucleotides read TGTGCCAGCAGTGAACTAGCGGGGGGGCAGAGAGATACGCAGTATTTT. This sequence encodes CASSELAGGQRDTQYF.

The gene calls are TRBV7-8 and TRBJ1-3; D is possibly TRBD1 (6 bases). This CDR3 contains 19 residues. V lost 2 bases and J lost 1, with 21 bases in between. The germline V gene encodes CDR1 SGHVS and CDR2 FQNEAQ. CDR3 loop: CASSLKATAGVGSGNTIYF. The CDR3 DNA is TGTGCCAGCAGCTTAAAGGCGACTGCAGGGGTAGGGTCTGGAAACACCATATATTTT. Complete variable domain (other parts from reference TRBV7-8 and TRBJ1-3): GAGVSQSPRYKVAKRGQDVALRCDPISGHVSLFWYQQALGQGPEFLTYFQNEAQLDKSGLPSDRFFAERPEGSVSTLKIQRTQQEDSAVYLCASSLKATAGVGSGNTIYFGEGSWLTVV.

The CDR3 DNA sequence: TGTGCCAGTAGTCCTAGCGGGACCTACTACGAGCAGTACTTC. Protein sequence: CASSPSGTYYEQYF. This chain links TRBV19 with TRBJ2-7, with 9 bases identical to TRBD2. J lost 3 bases, V lost 5 bases, and 5 bases had no gene match. The germline gives CDR1 LNHDA, CDR2 SQIVND (reference sequence). The CDR3 runs 14 residues.

The chain uses TRBV6-5 and TRBJ1-2, with 9 bases identical to TRBD1. Germline CDR1 MNHEY, CDR2 SVGAGI. The CDR3 is 14 amino acids. V lost 6 bases and J lost 0; bases outside the gene matches: 2. Here the CDR3 reads CASRRDRANYGYTF. The CDR3 region has the DNA TGTGCCAGCAGAAGGGACAGGGCTAACTATGGCTACACCTTC.

This chain uses TRBV19 with TRBJ2-7, with TRBD1 matching over 9 bases. Germline V CDR1 and CDR2: LNHDA, SQIVND (reference sequence). This CDR3 is built from 15 residues. The J segment lost 2 bases and the V segment lost 6 bases, leaving 8 bases of the junction unmatched. CDR3 sequence (DNA): TGTGCCAGTAGCTTCCCTGGGACAGGGACCTACGAGCAGTACTTC. This translates into CASSFPGTGTYEQYF.

The CDR3 sequence is CASSYGGSVTYEQYF. CDR3 in DNA: TGTGCCAGCAGTTATGGCGGGTCCGTTACCTACGAGCAGTACTTC. The chain links TRBV6-6 to TRBJ2-7, with a weak D call TRBD2 (5 bases). This CDR3 region has 15 residues. The V gene's germline CDR1 is MNHNY and CDR2 SVGAGI (reference sequence). V was shortened by 3 bases and J by 2 bases, with 14 bases between the two germline ends.

V usage is TRBV7-8 and J usage is TRBJ2-1; D gene unclear. CDR1 SGHVS and CDR2 FQNEAQ come from the germline V gene. Trimming took 4 bases from V and 7 from J, leaving 11 bases between them. There are 13 residues in the CDR3. In DNA form, the CDR3 reads TGTGCCAGCAGCTCAGCCCCCCCAAATGAGCAGTTCTTC. This translates into CASSSAPPNEQFF.

The V call is TRBV4-2, the J call TRBJ2-6, with TRBD2 matching 7 bases. The V and J ends lost 4 bases and 0 bases, in that order; junction bases with no gene match: 3. The CDR3 loop spans 16 amino acids. Germline assignment: CDR1 LGHNA and CDR2 YNFKEQ. CDR3 bases: TGTGCCAGCAGCCCCCGCGGGGGCTCTGGGGCCAACGTCCTGACTTTC. Translation gives CASSPRGGSGANVLTF.

This sequence joins TRBV5-3 and TRBJ2-3; 11 bases match TRBD2. TRBV5-3 has ORF status, its function being uncertain. The V gene end was trimmed by 8 bases and the J gene end by 1 base; junction bases not matched to a gene: 6. The CDR3 consists of 15 residues. Written as DNA, the CDR3 is TGTGCCAGCCCGACTAGCGGGGAACGCACAGATACGCAGTATTTT. It specifies CASPTSGERTDTQYF.